This T cell receptor beta chain stems from a study of shared clonotypes between healthy human individuals (TCRdb year 2020). Describing the broader study: Three men and two women, aged 18 to 49 years, made up the cohort. For each donor, CD4 naive and CD4 memory were each given three plates, CD8 naive was given two plates, and CD8 memory was given one plate. Leukapheresis yielded between about 0.85 and 10 billion PBMCs per donor. Blood TCR repertoires of roughly five healthy adults were deeply sequenced to estimate repertoire size and the extent of clonotype sharing between individuals. Libraries were prepared and TCR repertoires were sequenced by different laboratories using diverse techniques, in order to increase sequencing depth and limit assay-specific biases.

Study-level results and caveats: Higher generation probabilities were observed for clonotypes shared by all four sorted-subset donors than for non-shared clonotypes. The genetic and exposure-history diversity represented was limited by the small number of donors. Across a handful of donors, around 5% of naive CD4, more than 3% of naive CD8, about 2.3% of memory CD4, and under 0.45% of memory CD8 clonotypes were shared. Based on pairwise subsampling, the degree of clonotype sharing among donors was expected to be affected by sequencing depth. Rarefaction of sorted-subset datasets indicated incomplete sequencing despite the large sequencing depth. Only blood was sampled, and tissue TCR repertoires likely differ from those in blood. Naive subsets generally had larger estimated clonotype richness than memory subsets did.

Using the deep immunoSEQ assay, TCR CDR3 regions were amplified from genomic DNA by multiplex PCR. Extracted genomic DNA from each cell subset was spread evenly across all wells of several immunoSEQ 96-well plates, with each plate serving as a replicate. Each replicate PCR for sorted subsets received about 200 ng genomic DNA, equal to about 30,000 T cell genomes. Purified libraries were quantified with a Qubit 3.0 fluorometer, sized on a Bioanalyzer 2100, and re-quantified with the KAPA Library Quantification kit. Each immunoSEQ 96-well plate was sequenced on its own single-read 150-cycle Illumina NextSeq 550 flow cell. Processing in the source paper ran as follows. Because only junctional sequences without quality scores were contained in the immunoSEQ output, filtering matching that applied to full-length reads could not be performed. To assign V/J genes and CDR3, sequences were annotated against IMGT germline references using PyIR, a Python wrapper for IgBLAST v1.9. Reads were removed for weak V/J assignments (E-value above 1e-6), missing CDR3, stop codons, out-of-frame junctions, or ambiguous translated residues. V3J clonotypes were defined as sequences sharing an identical inferred V gene, J gene, and CDR3 amino acid sequence. To compute the percentage overlap between repertoires, the number of shared unique clonotypes was divided by the size of the smaller repertoire. RTK rarefaction, the Chao1 estimator, and Recon v2.1 estimates of unobserved clonotypes were used to assess repertoire richness. Generation probabilities were computed with OLGA for all TCRbeta clonotypes obtained by the gDNA method from several donors. TCRdb obtained this table from immuneACCESS and retained in-frame rearrangements with V and J assigned. These tables miss some clones; where compared with another copy, unresolved V genes account for less than half of the shortfall, and the remainder is unexplained. That table furnishes V, J and clone size, whereas the DNA furnished D and trimming. The sample records roughly 760,000 clones, about 74% of which are singletons. The top ten clones comprise approximately 1.7% of the sample.

A word on this clone: No antigen is known for it. Base qualities were left out, and no much larger clone turns up one base away.

Donors were healthy HIV-negative adults with no recently reported acute infections or vaccinations. Only Caucasian adults living in Nashville, Tennessee, USA were represented among the donors. CD4+ T cells were enriched by magnetic negative selection, after which naive cells were positively selected on CD45RA and the negative fraction was taken as the memory subset. Blood was obtained by leukapheresis, after which PBMCs were separated by Ficoll-Histopaque density gradient centrifugation and cryopreserved in liquid nitrogen vapor phase. Analytical flow cytometry was used to check the purity and quantity of every magnetically sorted T cell population. Each sorted fraction had its genomic DNA isolated and then quantified by UV absorbance on a Nanodrop 2000c. The TCR was taken from a woman in her thirties in good health. Sequenced input: memory CD4+ T cells sorted from blood. What the cell subset or site label conveys for this sample: CD45RA-negative fraction.

The CDR3 amino acid sequence is: CASLTGGGSKNIQYF. The DNA reads TGTGCCAGCTTGACAGGGGGCGGATCCAAAAACATTCAGTACTTC. The chain couples TRBV28 to TRBJ2-4, and 10 junction bases match TRBD1. Its CDR3 holds 15 amino acids, cysteine through phenylalanine. Only CDR3 DNA is held: 45 bases, read in frame from base 1. Here V drops 8 bases and J drops 2 bases, and the junction holds 6 bases not matched to any gene. CDR1 and CDR2, per the germline V gene, are MDHEN and SYDVKM.